This is a list of T cell receptor beta chains from one sample in a study of neoadjuvant nivolumab and ipilimumab in lung cancer. Profiling relied on immunoSEQ multiplex PCR, and the TCRdb table lists in-frame clones only, not all of them. The data contain approximately 7,300 clones, 85% to 90% of them singletons. The sample in question was tumor tissue, obtained after neoadjuvant nivolumab, alone or with ipilimumab, at or shortly before surgery. These receptor sequences come from an adult with non-small cell lung cancer. Each CDR3 is given without its conserved first and last residue. Each record gives: CDR3 protein, CDR3 length, D gene, J gene, V gene. A D gene is named only where the DNA matches it firmly.

CDR3: ASSLQGNKDEQY
length: 12
D: TRBD1
J: TRBJ2-7
V: TRBV6-5

CDR3: ASSERPLPGEQF
length: 12
D: .
J: TRBJ2-1
V: TRBV2

CDR3: ASSLETGAVETQY
length: 13
D: TRBD1
J: TRBJ2-5
V: TRBV5-1

CDR3: SAVRNTEAF
length: 9
D: .
J: TRBJ1-1
V: TRBV20-1

CDR3: ASSAPAREAYEQY
length: 13
D: .
J: TRBJ2-7
V: TRBV2

CDR3: ASRGTGYQPQH
length: 11
D: TRBD1
J: TRBJ1-5
V: TRBV19

CDR3: ASSVGGLAGQETQY
length: 14
D: TRBD2
J: TRBJ2-5
V: TRBV9

CDR3: ASSLGPGLHTDTQY
length: 14
D: .
J: TRBJ2-3
V: TRBV7-9

CDR3: ASQPGPDYGYT
length: 11
D: .
J: TRBJ1-2
V: TRBV9

CDR3: ASSLTRDRGADTQY
length: 14
D: .
J: TRBJ2-3
V: TRBV7-3

CDR3: ASRDVGRAGELF
length: 12
D: TRBD2
J: TRBJ2-2
V: TRBV5-6

CDR3: ASSSIGGLTIEQY
length: 13
D: .
J: TRBJ2-7
V: TRBV11-2

CDR3: ASSQDPGQGAGEQY
length: 14
D: TRBD1
J: TRBJ2-7
V: TRBV4-2

CDR3: APALPQH
length: 7
D: .
J: TRBJ1-5
V: TRBV6-4

CDR3: ASSMTHSSYNEQF
length: 13
D: .
J: TRBJ2-1
V: TRBV19

CDR3: ASSRRRTSGRQY
length: 12
D: TRBD2
J: TRBJ2-7
V: TRBV7-2

CDR3: ASSLMDTRTGWY
length: 12
D: TRBD1
J: TRBJ2-7
V: TRBV28

CDR3: ASSELLRQGGADTQY
length: 15
D: TRBD1
J: TRBJ2-3
V: TRBV27

CDR3: ASSQESGRQGRTEAF
length: 15
D: TRBD1
J: TRBJ1-1
V: TRBV4-3

CDR3: ASSLGQASYEQY
length: 12
D: TRBD1
J: TRBJ2-7
V: TRBV6-5

CDR3: ASSRQGSYEQY
length: 11
D: TRBD1
J: TRBJ2-7
V: TRBV5-4

CDR3: ASKRDLANTGELF
length: 13
D: .
J: TRBJ2-2
V: TRBV6-5

CDR3: ASSLAGTGTYEQY
length: 13
D: .
J: TRBJ2-7
V: TRBV6-1

CDR3: ASSQDLPHIAF
length: 11
D: .
J: TRBJ1-1
V: TRBV4-3

CDR3: ASTTSGGTDTQY
length: 12
D: TRBD2
J: TRBJ2-3
V: TRBV5-1

CDR3: ASRATGGDSPLH
length: 12
D: TRBD1
J: TRBJ1-6
V: TRBV6-1